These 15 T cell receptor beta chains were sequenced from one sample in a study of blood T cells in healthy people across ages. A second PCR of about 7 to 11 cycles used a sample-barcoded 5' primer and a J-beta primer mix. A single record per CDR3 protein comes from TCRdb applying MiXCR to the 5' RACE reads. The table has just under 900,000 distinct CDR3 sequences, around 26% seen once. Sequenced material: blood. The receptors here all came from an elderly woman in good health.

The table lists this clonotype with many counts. CDR3 protein: CASSIRDRSSTDTQYF. In nucleotides, the CDR3 is TGTGCCAGCAGCATCCGGGACAGGTCTAGCACAGATACGCAGTATTTT. This chain links TRBV14 with TRBJ2-3; TRBD1 matches at 8 bases. With 5 bases clipped from V and 0 bases from J, the junction kept 7 bases outside the gene matches. In germline, CDR1 is SGHDN, CDR2 FVKESK. The CDR3 is made up of 16 amino acids.

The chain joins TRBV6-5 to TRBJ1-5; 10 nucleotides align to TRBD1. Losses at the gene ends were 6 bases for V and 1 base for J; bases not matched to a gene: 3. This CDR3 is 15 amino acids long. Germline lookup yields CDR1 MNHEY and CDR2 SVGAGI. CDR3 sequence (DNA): TGTGCCAGCAGACAGGACAGGGGGAGCAATCAGCCCCAGCATTTT. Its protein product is CASRQDRGSNQPQHF.

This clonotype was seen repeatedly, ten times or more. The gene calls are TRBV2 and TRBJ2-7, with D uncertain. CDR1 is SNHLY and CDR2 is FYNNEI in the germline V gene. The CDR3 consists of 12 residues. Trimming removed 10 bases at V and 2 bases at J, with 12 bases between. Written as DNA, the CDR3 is TGTGCCACCTCACTAACGACCTACGAGCAGTACTTC. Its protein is CATSLTTYEQYF.

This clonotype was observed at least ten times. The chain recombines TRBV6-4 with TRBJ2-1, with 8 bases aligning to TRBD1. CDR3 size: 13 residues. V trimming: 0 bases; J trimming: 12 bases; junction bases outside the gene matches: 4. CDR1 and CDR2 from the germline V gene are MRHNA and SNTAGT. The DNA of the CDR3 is TGTGCCAGCAGTGACTCCGGGACAGGAAGGCAGTTCTTC. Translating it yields CASSDSGTGRQFF.

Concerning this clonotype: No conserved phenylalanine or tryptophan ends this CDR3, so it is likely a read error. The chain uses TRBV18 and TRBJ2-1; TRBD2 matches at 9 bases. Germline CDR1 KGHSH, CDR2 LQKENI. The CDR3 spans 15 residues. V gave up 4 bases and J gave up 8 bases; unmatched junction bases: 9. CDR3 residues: CASSRRGGAGDEQFY. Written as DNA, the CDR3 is TGTGCCAGCTCACGACGCGGGGGGGCTGGAGATGAGCAGTTCTAC.

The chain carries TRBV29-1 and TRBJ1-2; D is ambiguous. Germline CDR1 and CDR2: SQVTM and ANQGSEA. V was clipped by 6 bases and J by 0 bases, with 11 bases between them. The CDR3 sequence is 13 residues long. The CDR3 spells CSVQTPANYGYTF. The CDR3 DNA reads TGCAGCGTCCAGACACCCGCTAACTATGGCTACACCTTC.

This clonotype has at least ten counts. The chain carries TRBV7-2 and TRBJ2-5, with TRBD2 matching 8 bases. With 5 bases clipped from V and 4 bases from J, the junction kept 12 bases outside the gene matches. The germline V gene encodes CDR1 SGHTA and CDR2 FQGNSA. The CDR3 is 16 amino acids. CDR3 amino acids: CASSLGLARVLETQYF. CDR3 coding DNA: TGTGCCAGCAGCCTCGGACTAGCAAGGGTCTTAGAGACCCAGTACTTC.

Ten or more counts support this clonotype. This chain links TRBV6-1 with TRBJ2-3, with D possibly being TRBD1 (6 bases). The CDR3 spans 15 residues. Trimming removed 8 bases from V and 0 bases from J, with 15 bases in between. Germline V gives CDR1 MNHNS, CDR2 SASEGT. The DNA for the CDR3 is TGTGCCAGCGGGCAGGGGCCGACTAGCACAGATACGCAGTATTTT. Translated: CASGQGPTSTDTQYF.

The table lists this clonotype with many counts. Here the CDR3 reads CASSLRELGGYGYTF. The CDR3, as DNA: TGTGCCAGCAGCTTAAGGGAGCTAGGCGGCTATGGCTACACCTTC. The rearrangement uses TRBV5-5 and TRBJ1-2; no clear D. The CDR3 length is 15 residues. V lost 2 bases and J lost 4, with 15 bases in between. Germline CDR1 reads SGHKS; CDR2 reads YYEKEE (reference sequence).

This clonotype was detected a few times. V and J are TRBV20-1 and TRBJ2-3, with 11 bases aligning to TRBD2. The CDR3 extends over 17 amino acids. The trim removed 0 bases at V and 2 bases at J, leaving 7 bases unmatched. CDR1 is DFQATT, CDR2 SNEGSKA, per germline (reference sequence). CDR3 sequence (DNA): TGCAGTGCTAGAGATCCCCTAGCGGGGGGCATCACAGATACGCAGTATTTT. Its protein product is CSARDPLAGGITDTQYF.

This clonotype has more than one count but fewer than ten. This chain's CDR3 is CSAREATGRNEQYF. DNA for the CDR3: TGCAGTGCTAGAGAAGCGACAGGGAGGAACGAGCAGTACTTC. The rearrangement uses TRBV20-1 and TRBJ2-7, with D perhaps TRBD1 (7 bases). CDR1 and CDR2 from the germline V gene are DFQATT and SNEGSKA (reference sequence). V was clipped by 0 bases and J by 5 bases, with 14 bases between them. This CDR3 has 14 amino acids.

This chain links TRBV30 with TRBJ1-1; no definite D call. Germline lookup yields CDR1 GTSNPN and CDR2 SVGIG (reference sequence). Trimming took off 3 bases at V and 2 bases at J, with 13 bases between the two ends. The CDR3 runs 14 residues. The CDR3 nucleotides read TGTGCCTGGAGGAGCCAGACTCCTAACACTGAAGCTTTCTTT. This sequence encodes CAWRSQTPNTEAFF.

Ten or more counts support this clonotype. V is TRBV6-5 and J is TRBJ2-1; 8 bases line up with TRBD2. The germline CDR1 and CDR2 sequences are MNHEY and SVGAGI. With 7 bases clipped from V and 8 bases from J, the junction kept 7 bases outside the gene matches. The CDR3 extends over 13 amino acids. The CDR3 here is CASTPGGGHEQFF. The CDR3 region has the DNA TGTGCCAGCACTCCCGGGGGGGGACATGAGCAGTTCTTC.

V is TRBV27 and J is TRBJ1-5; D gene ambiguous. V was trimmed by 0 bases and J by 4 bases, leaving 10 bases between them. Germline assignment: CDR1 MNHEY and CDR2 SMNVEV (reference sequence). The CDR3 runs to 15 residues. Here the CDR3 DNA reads TGTGCCAGCAGTTTATCCGGGGTGGGGAATCAGCCCCAGCATTTT. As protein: CASSLSGVGNQPQHF.

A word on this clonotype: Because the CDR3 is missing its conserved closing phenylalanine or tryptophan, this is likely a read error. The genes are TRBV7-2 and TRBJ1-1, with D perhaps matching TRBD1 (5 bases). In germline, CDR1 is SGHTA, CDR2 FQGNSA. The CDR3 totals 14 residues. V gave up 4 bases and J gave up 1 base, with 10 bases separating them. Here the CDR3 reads CASSSWDGNTEAFS. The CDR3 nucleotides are TGTGCCAGCAGCTCCTGGGACGGGAACACTGAAGCTTTCTCT.